This T cell receptor beta chain was profiled in a study of T-cell reconstitution after alpha-beta-depleted transplantation in children. This clonotype was seen ten or more times. A library of TCRbeta sequences, prepared with unique molecular identifiers, was generated. One entry per CDR3 protein, called by TCRdb with MiXCR from the PCR reads. The repertoire holds about 230,000 distinct CDR3 sequences, with around 12% as singletons. The material was PBMCs from the stem cell graft donor, obtained from the stem cell graft. This TCR was sampled from a human donor who donated a stem cell graft to a child with acute lymphoblastic leukemia.

This chain's CDR3 is CASSQDQGGGRGYNEQFF. CDR3 nucleotide sequence: TGCGCCAGCAGCCAAGATCAGGGGGGCGGGAGAGGTTACAATGAGCAGTTCTTC. The J gene is TRBJ2-1, the V gene TRBV4-3; D tentatively reads TRBD1 or TRBD2 (7 bases each). This CDR3 is 18 amino acids long. Germline loops: CDR1 LGHNA, CDR2 YSLEER. Trimming removed 0 bases from V and 4 bases from J, with 19 bases in between.